Following are 21 T cell receptor beta chains from one sample sequenced in a study of blood T cell repertoires in COVID-19. Libraries were prepared by immunoSEQ multiplex PCR; TCRdb keeps only in-frame clonotypes and omits some of them. The sample has approximately 150,000 clones; roughly 87% are singletons. Sequenced material: peripheral blood. The receptor source for this set is a woman aged 55-69 years who had recovered from COVID-19.

V usage is TRBV15 and J usage is TRBJ2-5, with 7 bases aligning to TRBD1. The trim removed 4 bases at V and 9 bases at J, leaving 11 bases unmatched. This CDR3 is built from 14 residues. CDR1 is LNHNV, CDR2 YYDKDF, per germline (reference sequence). This CDR3 reads CATSNSGGPGAQYF. CDR3 DNA: TGTGCCACCAGCAACTCAGGGGGACCCGGGGCCCAGTACTTC.

CDR3 loop: CSVDVVNTEAFF. Written as DNA, the CDR3 is TGCAGCGTTGACGTAGTGAACACTGAAGCTTTCTTT. The chain couples TRBV29-1 to TRBJ1-1; D is ambiguous. The germline CDR1 and CDR2 sequences are SQVTM and ANQGSEA. The CDR3 covers 12 residues. Trimming pared 3 bases from V and 0 bases from J, leaving 5 bases between.

V and J are TRBV3-1 (or the pseudogene TRBV3-2) and TRBJ2-5; 12 positions agree with TRBD2. The germline gives CDR1 LGHDT, CDR2 YNNKEL (reference sequence). The CDR3 has 18 amino acids. With 1 base clipped from V and 4 bases from J, the junction kept 10 bases outside the gene matches. CDR3 DNA: TGTGCCAGCAGCCAAGGAAGGGCTAGCGGGGGGGCCGGAGAGACCCAGTACTTC. Translated: CASSQGRASGGAGETQYF.

This clone was recorded once. V usage is TRBV6-6 and J usage is TRBJ1-1, with D perhaps TRBD1 (5 bases). V was pared by 2 bases and J by 6 bases, with 10 bases between. This CDR3 has 13 amino acids. CDR1 and CDR2 (germline): MNHNY, SVGAGI (reference sequence). The CDR3 loop is CASSYLTDAEAFF. Written as DNA, the CDR3 is TGTGCCAGCAGTTACCTGACAGACGCTGAAGCTTTCTTT.

The chain is built from TRBV3-1 (or the pseudogene TRBV3-2) and TRBJ2-3; 12 nucleotides align to TRBD2. In germline, CDR1 is LGHDT, CDR2 YNNKEL (reference sequence). V dropped 9 bases and J dropped 4; count of bases not matched to a gene: 5. The CDR3 extends over 14 amino acids. The CDR3, as DNA: TGTGCCAGTAACCCTAGCGGGGGGGCAGATACGCAGTATTTT. It is translated as CASNPSGGADTQYF.

The CDR3: CASSIQTAGINQPQHF. CDR3 bases: TGTGCCAGCAGTATTCAGACAGCGGGAATAAATCAGCCCCAGCATTTT. This chain links TRBV28 with TRBJ1-5; possible D gene TRBD1, 5 bases. The CDR3 runs 16 residues. V was pared by 5 bases and J by 4 bases, with 18 bases between. CDR1 is MDHEN, CDR2 SYDVKM, per germline.

The chain employs TRBV15 and TRBJ1-1; 8 nucleotides align to TRBD1. The CDR3 extends over 18 amino acids. Germline CDR1 reads LNHNV; CDR2 reads YYDKDF (reference sequence). J lost 0 bases, V lost 0 bases, and 9 bases had no gene match. This CDR3 reads CATSRDWDRFGVNTEAFF. The CDR3, as DNA: TGTGCCACCAGCAGAGATTGGGACAGGTTCGGGGTGAACACTGAAGCTTTCTTT.

Regarding this clone: A read error may account for a junction end that differs from germline. The chain uses TRBV27 and TRBJ2-1; D might be TRBD2 (6 bases). The germline V gene has CDR1 MNHEY and CDR2 SMNVEV (reference sequence). The CDR3 consists of 12 residues. CDR3 nucleotide sequence: TGTGCCAACAGTCGCGGGATTTATGAGCAGTTCTTC. It is translated as CANSRGIYEQFF.

V is TRBV7-6 and J is TRBJ2-7; perhaps TRBD2 as D (7 bases). Trimming stripped 5 bases from V and 2 bases from J, with 13 bases between. This CDR3 has 14 residues. Germline loops: CDR1 SGHVS, CDR2 FNYEAQ. This CDR3 is CASSPSGGPYEQYF. As DNA, the CDR3 is TGTGCCAGCAGCCCATCCGGGGGGCCCTACGAGCAGTACTTC.

This clone was seen just once. The chain has TRBV10-3 and TRBJ2-5, with D possibly being TRBD2 (6 bases). V lost 2 bases, J lost 2 bases, and 15 bases lay in between. CDR3 length: 16 residues. Germline V lookup: CDR1 ENHRY, CDR2 SYGVKD. The CDR3 region is CAISEVGGPYQETQYF. The CDR3 nucleotides are TGTGCCATCAGTGAGGTGGGGGGACCCTATCAAGAGACCCAGTACTTC.

The chain links TRBV9 to TRBJ1-1; D ambiguous. The CDR3 runs to 13 residues. The V gene lost 1 base and the J gene lost 1 base, with 5 bases spanning the gap. Germline CDR1 and CDR2: SGDLS and YYNGEE. For the CDR3, the DNA is TGTGCCAGCAGCGTAAGCGGGAACACTGAAGCTTTCTTT. The encoded protein is CASSVSGNTEAFF.

V gene TRBV5-4 combines with J gene TRBJ2-5; 11 nucleotides agree with TRBD2. The V segment lost 5 bases and the J segment 0 bases; nucleotides outside the gene matches: 3. Germline V gene sequence: CDR1 SGHNT, CDR2 YYREEE (reference sequence). The CDR3 is made up of 15 amino acids. Here the CDR3 reads CASSPTSGDQETQYF. The CDR3, as DNA: TGTGCCAGCAGTCCGACTAGCGGGGACCAAGAGACCCAGTACTTC.

The chain recombines TRBV3-1 (or the pseudogene TRBV3-2) with TRBJ1-6; 8 nucleotides align to TRBD1. Trimming took 1 base from V and 6 from J; bases not matched to a gene: 8. Germline CDR1 reads LGHDT; CDR2 reads YNNKEL (reference sequence). The CDR3 contains 17 residues. Here the CDR3 reads CASSQVLMDRVNSPLHF. The CDR3 coding sequence is TGTGCCAGCAGCCAAGTCCTTATGGACAGGGTTAATTCACCCCTCCACTTT.

Regarding this clone: The junction shows a germline mismatch at one end, possibly a read error. The chain links TRBV6-5 to TRBJ2-3, with a weak D call TRBD2 (6 bases). The CDR3 is 14 residues long. Germline CDR1 MNHEY, CDR2 SVGAGI. CDR3 in amino acids: CASTYGRGINTQYF. CDR3 bases: TGTGCCAGCACTTACGGTCGGGGGATTAATACGCAGTATTTT.

The chain is built from TRBV5-1 and TRBJ2-5, with D maybe TRBD1 (6 bases). Germline loops: CDR1 SGHRS, CDR2 YFSETQ. V dropped 3 bases and J dropped 5 bases, with 14 bases sitting between them. The CDR3 is made up of 14 amino acids. CDR3 amino acids: CASSSVQGLETQYF. The CDR3 DNA reads as TGCGCCAGCAGCTCTGTACAGGGCTTGGAGACCCAGTACTTC. The variable domain in full, completed from reference TRBV5-1 and TRBJ2-5, reads KAGVTQTPRYLIKTRGQQVTLSCSPISGHRSVSWYQQTPGQGLQFLFEYFSETQRNKGNFPGRFSGRQFSNSRSEMNVSTLELGDSALYLCASSSVQGLETQYFGPGTRLLVL.

The J gene is TRBJ2-5, the V gene TRBV19; D call uncertain. Germline V gene sequence: CDR1 LNHDA, CDR2 SQIVND (reference sequence). Trimming shortened V by 6 bases and J by 5 bases, and 13 bases separated the two germline ends. The CDR3 contains 13 residues. CDR3 in amino acids: CASRTVGHETQYF. The CDR3 DNA reads as TGTGCCAGTAGAACAGTGGGCCACGAGACCCAGTACTTC.

In nucleotides, the CDR3 is TGCGCCAGCAGGGGCGAACGAGCTTTCTTT. It is translated as CASRGERAFF. This chain joins TRBV5-1 and TRBJ1-1; D is unresolved. V gave up 5 bases and J gave up 10 bases, with 9 bases separating them. Germline assignment: CDR1 SGHRS and CDR2 YFSETQ. The CDR3 length is 10 residues.

This chain joins TRBV5-1 and TRBJ1-4, with unresolved D. Deletions cut 4 bases from V and 7 bases from J, with 14 bases between. Germline V gene data show CDR1 as SGHRS and CDR2 as YFSETQ. The CDR3 covers 14 residues. CDR3 region: CASSPSGSGEKLFF. The DNA for the CDR3 is TGCGCCAGCAGCCCGAGCGGGAGTGGTGAAAAACTGTTTTTT.

The V gene is TRBV12-5, the J gene TRBJ2-2; D is ambiguous. CDR3 length equals 15 residues. V was cut by 1 base and J by 4 bases, with 10 bases left in between. Per the germline V gene, CDR1 is LGHNT and CDR2 is FRNRAP. The CDR3 protein is CASGLGAGPTGELFF. In DNA form, the CDR3 reads TGTGCTAGTGGTTTGGGAGCAGGTCCCACCGGGGAGCTGTTTTTT. The whole variable domain, filled in from reference TRBV12-5 and TRBJ2-2, reads DARVTQTPRHKVTEMGQEVTMRCQPILGHNTVFWYRQTMMQGLELLAYFRNRAPLDDSGMPKDRFSAEMPDATLATLKIQPSEPRDSAVYFCASGLGAGPTGELFFGEGSRLTVL.

This rearrangement joins TRBV9 to TRBJ1-1, with 7 bases fitting TRBD1. Germline CDR1 reads SGDLS; CDR2 reads YYNGEE. The CDR3 has 14 residues. Trimming removed 3 bases from V and 6 bases from J; junction bases left unmatched: 8. The CDR3 here is CASSASTGTAEAFF. CDR3 nucleotides: TGTGCCAGCAGCGCCTCGACCGGGACAGCTGAAGCTTTCTTT. The full variable domain, rest sourced from reference TRBV9 and TRBJ1-1, is DSGVTQTPKHLITATGQRVTLRCSPRSGDLSVYWYQQSLDQGLQFLIQYYNGEERAKGNILERFSAQQFPDLHSELNLSSLELGDSALYFCASSASTGTAEAFFGQGTRLTVV.

The gene calls are TRBV4-1 and TRBJ1-5; TRBD1 is a possible D gene (5 bases). The CDR3 loop spans 15 amino acids. Germline loops: CDR1 MGHRA, CDR2 YSYEKL. V was clipped by 4 bases and J by 2 bases, with 12 bases between them. In DNA, the CDR3 is TGCGCCAGCAGCCCGGGACTTGGTGGCAATCAGCCCCAGCATTTT. It encodes CASSPGLGGNQPQHF.